Listed here are 5 T cell receptor beta chains from one sample, sequenced in a study of blood T cell repertoires in COVID-19. Some clones are missing from TCRdb's copy, which holds only in-frame ones; the method was immunoSEQ multiplex PCR. The sample contains 90,000 to 140,000 clones, approximately 76% of which appear only once. The material sequenced was peripheral blood. All receptors derive from a woman between 65 and 79 years old with acute or convalescent COVID-19.

The chain combines TRBV6-6 with TRBJ2-5; 7 positions agree with TRBD2. Germline CDR1 MNHNY, CDR2 SVGAGI (reference sequence). J was trimmed by 5 bases and V by 0 bases; bases with no gene match: 9. This CDR3 has 16 residues. The CDR3 coding sequence is TGTGCCAGCAGTTACTCGAGCACTAGCGTAGGGGAGACCCAGTACTTC. Residues: CASSYSSTSVGETQYF.

The chain carries TRBV5-1 and TRBJ1-1; D is undetermined. Germline V gene lookup returns CDR1 SGHRS and CDR2 YFSETQ. Between the trimmed V and J ends, which lost 0 bases and 9 bases, there was a span of 12 bases. There are 13 residues in the CDR3. CDR3 loop: CASSLGQATQAFF. The DNA for the CDR3 is TGCGCCAGCAGCTTGGGGCAGGCTACGCAAGCTTTCTTT.

The genes are TRBV18 and TRBJ2-3, with 13 nucleotides matching TRBD2. CDR3 length equals 16 residues. Per germline, CDR1 KGHSH and CDR2 LQKENI. V lost 5 bases, J lost 1 base, and 3 bases stayed unmatched. DNA for the CDR3: TGTGCCAGCTCAGGTGGACTAGCGGGGGGCACAGATACGCAGTATTTT. Translating it yields CASSGGLAGGTDTQYF. Full variable domain (rest looked up from reference TRBV18 and TRBJ2-3): NAGVMQNPRHLVRRRGQEARLRCSPMKGHSHVYWYRQLPEEGLKFMVYLQKENIIDESGMPKERFSAEFPKEGPSILRIQQVVRGDSAAYFCASSGGLAGGTDTQYFGPGTRLTVL.

The chain combines TRBV7-8 with TRBJ2-1; TRBD2 agrees at 10 bases. The germline CDR1 and CDR2 sequences are SGHVS and FQNEAQ. The length of the CDR3 is 19 residues. With 5 bases clipped from V and 2 bases from J, the junction kept 15 bases outside the gene matches. CDR3 loop: CASSPRGWTSGTTYNEQFF. CDR3 in DNA: TGTGCCAGCAGCCCCAGGGGGTGGACTAGCGGCACAACCTACAATGAGCAGTTCTTC.

V usage is TRBV4-1 and J usage is TRBJ1-1; D ambiguous. The V gene lost 0 bases and the J gene lost 9 bases, with 11 bases spanning the gap. Germline CDR1 is MGHRA and CDR2 is YSYEKL. This CDR3 has 13 residues. Here the CDR3 reads CASSQDQADQAFF. The DNA for the CDR3 is TGCGCCAGCAGCCAAGATCAGGCAGACCAAGCTTTCTTT.